This T cell receptor (beta chain) was found in a study of shared clonotypes between healthy human individuals. Study summary: For every donor, three CD4 naive, three CD4 memory, two CD8 naive and one CD8 memory plates were used.

As for this clone: Its specificity is unknown. The sample has other DNA sequences that encode this CDR3 too.

Study observations and caveats: For naive CD4 cells, 4% to 5% of clonotypes were shared across a handful of donors.

Germline CDR1 is ENHRY and CDR2 is SYGVKD. The ends lost 2 bases at V and 7 bases at J; junction bases unmatched: 3. The CDR3 loop spans 15 amino acids. Some clones are missing from TCRdb's copy, which holds only in-frame ones; the method was immunoSEQ multiplex PCR. In the table there are 2.5 million or so clones, roughly 92% of which are singletons. Sequencing used naive CD4+ T cells sorted from blood. Indicated subset: CD45RA+ positively selected. The receptor was isolated from a man between 18 and 29 years old in good health. The rearrangement uses TRBV10-3 and TRBJ2-1, with TRBD2 identical over 12 bases. CDR3 DNA: TGTGCCATCAGTGAGGGGCTAGCGGGGGGGAATGAGCAGTTCTTC. Amino acid sequence: CAISEGLAGGNEQFF.